This TCR beta chain was identified in a study of cytomegalovirus exposure and HLA in healthy donors. The study, taken as a whole, reports: Altogether, 170 or so TCR beta chains were recorded as cytomegalovirus-associated. The classifier reportedly diagnosed cytomegalovirus status with high specificity and sensitivity.

Details on this clone: Its target is unknown.

Primers for the PCR totalled 60 Vbeta and 13 Jbeta. Measured with immunoSEQ multiplex PCR; TCRdb has only the in-frame clones, and not every one. The sample yields about 200,000 clones, approximately 78% seen once. The CDR3 has 15 amino acids. CDR1 and CDR2 from the germline V gene are SGDLS and YYNGEE. The V gene end was trimmed by 4 bases and the J gene end by 1 base; junction bases not matched to a gene: 5. The chain links TRBV9 to TRBJ2-3; 8 bases fit TRBD2. Sequenced sample: PBMCs. The receptor comes from a young woman in good health and CMV-seropositive. In DNA form, the CDR3 reads TGTGCCAGCAGCCCACTCGGGGGGGGCACAGATACGCAGTATTTT. Translation: CASSPLGGGTDTQYF.